This paragraph covers one T cell receptor (beta chain) sequence. The J segment lost 4 bases and the V segment lost 4 bases, leaving 14 bases of the junction unmatched. The germline V gene has CDR1 SGHRS and CDR2 YFSETQ. The CDR3 contains 18 residues. This sample is drawn from a study of blood T cell repertoires in COVID-19. For the study at large: The United States, Italy and Spain provided the acute and convalescent COVID-19 samples.

Which cohort a participant joined came from the clinical history participants gave. Participants classified as exposed had met a COVID-19 case within 2 weeks before study entry. Per the original data handling: By means of reference gene primer amplification, nucleated cell counts were estimated. The repertoire was sequenced with immunoSEQ multiplex PCR; TCRdb's copy has only in-frame clones and lacks some. D and trimming come from the DNA, and the V and J calls and clone size come from that table. This table has about 280,000 clones, approximately 89% appearing once. This chain connects TRBV5-1 to TRBJ2-2; 9 bases map to TRBD1. The sequenced sample consisted of PBMCs or T cells enriched from blood (not recorded which). This TCR came from a man aged 40-49 years who had been exposed to COVID-19. CDR3 region: CASSLRAGTGLPTGELFF. In DNA, the CDR3 is TGCGCCAGCAGCCTCCGCGCCGGGACAGGGTTACCCACCGGGGAGCTGTTTTTT.